The present entry profiles one T cell receptor (beta chain) with its context. TCRdb's copy holds only in-frame clones and misses some; the assay was immunoSEQ multiplex PCR. Counted here are around 100,000 clones, roughly 89% occurring once; the ten biggest clones make up 4% to 6%. These data belong to a study of blood T cell repertoires in COVID-19. The V gene's germline CDR1 is SEHNR and CDR2 FQNEAQ (reference sequence). The length of the CDR3 is 15 residues. The V end was cut by 5 bases, the J end by 5 bases, with 16 bases between. The rearrangement links TRBV7-9 to TRBJ2-1; D gene unclear. Sequencing was performed on peripheral blood. This clonotype originated in a human donor in a cohort sampled during active COVID-19. The CDR3, as DNA: TGTGCCAGCAGCCGACAACTGGGCCCCCACAATGAGCAGTTCTTC. Protein sequence: CASSRQLGPHNEQFF.